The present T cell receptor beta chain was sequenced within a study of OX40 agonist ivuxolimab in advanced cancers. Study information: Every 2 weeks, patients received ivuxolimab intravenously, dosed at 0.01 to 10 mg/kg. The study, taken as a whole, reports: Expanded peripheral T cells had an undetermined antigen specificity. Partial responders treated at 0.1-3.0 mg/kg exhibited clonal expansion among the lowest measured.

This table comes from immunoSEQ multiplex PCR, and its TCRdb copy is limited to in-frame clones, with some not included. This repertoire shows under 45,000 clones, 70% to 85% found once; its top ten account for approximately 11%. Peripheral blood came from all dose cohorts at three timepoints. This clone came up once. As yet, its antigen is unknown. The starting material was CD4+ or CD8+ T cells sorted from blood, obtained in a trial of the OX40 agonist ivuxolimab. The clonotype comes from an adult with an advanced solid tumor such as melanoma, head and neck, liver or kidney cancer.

CDR3 in DNA: TGCGCCAGCAGCTTATCCGGGACAGGCAACTATGGCTACACCTTC. It is translated as CASSLSGTGNYGYTF. The chain links TRBV5-1 to TRBJ1-2; 8 bases fit TRBD1. The CDR3 has 15 amino acids. The germline CDR1 and CDR2 sequences are SGHRS and YFSETQ. V lost 2 bases, J lost 2 bases, and 5 bases stayed unmatched.